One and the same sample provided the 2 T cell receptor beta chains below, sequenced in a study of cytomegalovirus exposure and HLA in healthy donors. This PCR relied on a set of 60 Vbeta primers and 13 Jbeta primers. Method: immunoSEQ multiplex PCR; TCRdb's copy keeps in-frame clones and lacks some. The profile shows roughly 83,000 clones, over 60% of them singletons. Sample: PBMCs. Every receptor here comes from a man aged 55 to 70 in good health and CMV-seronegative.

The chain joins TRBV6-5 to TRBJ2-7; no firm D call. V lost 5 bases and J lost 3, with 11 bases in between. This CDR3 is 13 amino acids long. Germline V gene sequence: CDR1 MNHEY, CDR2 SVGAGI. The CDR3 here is CASSPAVSYEQYF. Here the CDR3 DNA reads TGTGCCAGCAGTCCGGCGGTCAGCTACGAGCAGTACTTC.

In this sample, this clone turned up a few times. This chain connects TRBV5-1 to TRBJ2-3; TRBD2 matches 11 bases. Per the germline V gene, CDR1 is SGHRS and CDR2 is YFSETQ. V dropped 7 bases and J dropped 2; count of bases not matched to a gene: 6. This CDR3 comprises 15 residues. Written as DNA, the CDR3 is TGCGCCAGCGGAGTAGCGGGGGGGAACACAGATACGCAGTATTTT. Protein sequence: CASGVAGGNTDTQYF.